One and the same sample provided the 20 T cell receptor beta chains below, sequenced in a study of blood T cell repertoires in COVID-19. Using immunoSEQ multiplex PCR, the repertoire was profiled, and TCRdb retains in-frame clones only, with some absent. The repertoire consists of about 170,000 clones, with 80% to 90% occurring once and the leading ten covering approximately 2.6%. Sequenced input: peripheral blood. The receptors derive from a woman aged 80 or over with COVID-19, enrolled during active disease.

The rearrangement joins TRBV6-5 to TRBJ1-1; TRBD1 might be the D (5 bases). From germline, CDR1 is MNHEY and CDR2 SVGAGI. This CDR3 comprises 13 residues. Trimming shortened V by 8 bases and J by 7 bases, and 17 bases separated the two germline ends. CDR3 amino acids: CASRFLTVGEAFF. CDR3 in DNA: TGTGCCAGCCGTTTCCTGACAGTGGGTGAAGCTTTCTTT.

In DNA, the CDR3 is TGTGCCTGGACCCCTTGGGACTCGGGAAACACTGAAGCTTTCTTT. This encodes CAWTPWDSGNTEAFF. This chain connects TRBV30 to TRBJ1-1; D may be TRBD1 (5 bases). This CDR3 region has 15 residues. The V and J ends lost 4 bases and 2 bases respectively, with 17 bases between them. Germline assignment: CDR1 GTSNPN and CDR2 SVGIG (reference sequence).

The CDR3 coding sequence is TGTGCCAGCAGGACCACAGGGGGCTCTTTTAATGGCTACACCTTC. This codes for CASRTTGGSFNGYTF. The chain carries TRBV6-5 and TRBJ1-2; 9 nucleotides line up with TRBD1. The CDR3 sequence is 15 residues long. V was clipped by 6 bases and J by 6 bases; unmatched bases: 11. The germline V gene encodes CDR1 MNHEY and CDR2 SVGAGI.

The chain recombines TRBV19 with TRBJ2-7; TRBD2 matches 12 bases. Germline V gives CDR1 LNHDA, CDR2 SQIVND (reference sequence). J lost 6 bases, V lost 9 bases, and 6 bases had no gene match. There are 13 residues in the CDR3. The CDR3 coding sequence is TGTGCCAGCAGACTAGCGGGAGCATCCGAGCAGTACTTC. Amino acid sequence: CASRLAGASEQYF. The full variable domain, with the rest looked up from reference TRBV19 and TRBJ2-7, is DGGITQSPKYLFRKEGQNVTLSCEQNLNHDAMYWYRQDPGQGLRLIYYSQIVNDFQKGDIAEGYSVSREKKESFPLTVTSAQKNPTAFYLCASRLAGASEQYFGPGTRLTVT.

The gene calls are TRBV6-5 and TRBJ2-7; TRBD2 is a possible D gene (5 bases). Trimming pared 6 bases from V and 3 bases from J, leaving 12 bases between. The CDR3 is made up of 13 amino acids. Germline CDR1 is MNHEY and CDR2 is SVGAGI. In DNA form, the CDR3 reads TGTGCCAGCAGGGCCGCCGCGGGCTACGAGCAGTACTTC. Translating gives CASRAAAGYEQYF.

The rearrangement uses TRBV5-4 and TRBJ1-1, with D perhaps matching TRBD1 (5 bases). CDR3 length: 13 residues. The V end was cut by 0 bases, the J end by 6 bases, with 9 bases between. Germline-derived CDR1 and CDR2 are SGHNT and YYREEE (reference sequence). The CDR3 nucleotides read TGTGCCAGCAGCTTGGTTGGGGCGGCTGAAGCTTTCTTT. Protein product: CASSLVGAAEAFF.

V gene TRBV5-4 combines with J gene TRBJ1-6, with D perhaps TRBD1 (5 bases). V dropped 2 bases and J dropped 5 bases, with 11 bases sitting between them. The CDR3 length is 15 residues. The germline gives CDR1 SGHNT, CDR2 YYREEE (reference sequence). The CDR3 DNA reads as TGTGCCAGCAGCTTTCCCGGGGGGAATAATTCACCCCTCCACTTT. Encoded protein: CASSFPGGNNSPLHF.

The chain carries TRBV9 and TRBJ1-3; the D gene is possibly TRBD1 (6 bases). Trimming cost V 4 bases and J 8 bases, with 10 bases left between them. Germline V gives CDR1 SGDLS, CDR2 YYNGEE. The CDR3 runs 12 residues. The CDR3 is CASSPQGYTIYF. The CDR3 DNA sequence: TGTGCCAGCAGCCCACAGGGATACACCATATATTTT.

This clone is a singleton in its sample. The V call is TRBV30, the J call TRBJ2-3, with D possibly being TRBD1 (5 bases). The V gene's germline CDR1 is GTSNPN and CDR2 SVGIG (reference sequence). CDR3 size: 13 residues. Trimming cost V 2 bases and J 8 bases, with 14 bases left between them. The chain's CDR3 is CAWSPWQGSTQYF. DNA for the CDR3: TGTGCCTGGAGTCCCTGGCAGGGTAGTACGCAGTATTTT.

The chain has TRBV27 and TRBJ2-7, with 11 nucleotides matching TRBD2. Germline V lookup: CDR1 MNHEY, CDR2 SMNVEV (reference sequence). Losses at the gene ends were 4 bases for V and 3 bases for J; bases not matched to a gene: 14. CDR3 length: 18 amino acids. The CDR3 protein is CASSSGTGTSGNLYEQYF. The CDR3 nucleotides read TGTGCCAGCAGTTCGGGCACCGGGACTAGCGGCAATCTCTACGAGCAGTACTTC.

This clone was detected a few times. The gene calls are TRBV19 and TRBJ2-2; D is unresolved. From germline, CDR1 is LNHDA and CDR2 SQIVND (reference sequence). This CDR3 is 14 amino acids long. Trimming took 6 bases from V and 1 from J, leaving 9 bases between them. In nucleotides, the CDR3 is TGTGCCAGTAGGAGAACAGTGAACACCGGGGAGCTGTTTTTT. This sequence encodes CASRRTVNTGELFF. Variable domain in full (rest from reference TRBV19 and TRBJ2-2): DGGITQSPKYLFRKEGQNVTLSCEQNLNHDAMYWYRQDPGQGLRLIYYSQIVNDFQKGDIAEGYSVSREKKESFPLTVTSAQKNPTAFYLCASRRTVNTGELFFGEGSRLTVL.

The CDR3 DNA follows: TGTGCCAGCAGTCGGACTAGCGGGAGGTACTTC. Amino acids: CASSRTSGRYF. J is TRBJ2-7 and V is TRBV6-2 or TRBV6-3, with TRBD2 matching over 13 bases. The CDR3 length is 11 residues. Germline V CDR1 and CDR2: MNHEY, SVGEGT. V lost 5 bases and J lost 12; bases outside the gene matches: 1.

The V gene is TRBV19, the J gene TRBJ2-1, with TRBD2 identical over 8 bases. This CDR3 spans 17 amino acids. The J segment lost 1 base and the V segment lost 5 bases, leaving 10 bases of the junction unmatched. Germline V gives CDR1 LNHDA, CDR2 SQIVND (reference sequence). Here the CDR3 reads CASSSGWAGGSYNEQFF. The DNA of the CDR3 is TGTGCCAGTAGTTCAGGGTGGGCGGGGGGATCCTACAATGAGCAGTTCTTC.

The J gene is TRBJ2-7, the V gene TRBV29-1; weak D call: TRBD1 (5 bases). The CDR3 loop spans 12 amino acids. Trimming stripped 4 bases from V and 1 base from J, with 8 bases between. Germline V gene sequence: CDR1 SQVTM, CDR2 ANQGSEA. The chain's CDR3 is CSVVRGSYEQYF. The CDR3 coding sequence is TGCAGCGTTGTTAGGGGTTCCTACGAGCAGTACTTC.

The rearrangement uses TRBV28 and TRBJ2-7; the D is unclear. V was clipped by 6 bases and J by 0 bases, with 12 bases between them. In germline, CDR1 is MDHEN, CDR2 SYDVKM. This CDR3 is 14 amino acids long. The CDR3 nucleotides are TGTGCCAGCAGAGGCCCTAGGAGCTCCTACGAGCAGTACTTC. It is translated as CASRGPRSSYEQYF.

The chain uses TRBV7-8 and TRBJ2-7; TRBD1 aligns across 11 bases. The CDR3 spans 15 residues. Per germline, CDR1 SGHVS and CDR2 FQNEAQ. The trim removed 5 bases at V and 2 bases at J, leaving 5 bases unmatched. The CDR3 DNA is TGTGCCAGCAGCACAGGGACAGGGGGAGCCTACGAGCAGTACTTC. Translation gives CASSTGTGGAYEQYF.

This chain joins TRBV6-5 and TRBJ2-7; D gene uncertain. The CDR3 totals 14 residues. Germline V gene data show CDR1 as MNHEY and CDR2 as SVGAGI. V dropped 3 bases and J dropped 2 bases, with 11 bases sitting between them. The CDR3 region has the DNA TGTGCCAGCAGTTATGAAAGAGGAACCTACGAGCAGTACTTC. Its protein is CASSYERGTYEQYF.

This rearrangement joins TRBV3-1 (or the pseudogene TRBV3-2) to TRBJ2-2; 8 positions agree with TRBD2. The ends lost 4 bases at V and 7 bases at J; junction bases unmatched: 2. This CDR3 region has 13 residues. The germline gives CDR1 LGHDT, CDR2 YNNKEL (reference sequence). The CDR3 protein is CASSRTSYGELFF. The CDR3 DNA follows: TGTGCCAGCAGCCGGACTAGCTACGGGGAGCTGTTTTTT.

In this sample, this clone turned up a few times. The CDR3 is CATSRSTGDYYGYTF. Here the CDR3 DNA reads TGTGCCACCAGCAGATCAACAGGGGATTACTATGGCTACACCTTC. The V call is TRBV15, the J call TRBJ1-2; 7 nucleotides line up with TRBD1. This CDR3 is built from 15 residues. The germline V gene encodes CDR1 LNHNV and CDR2 YYDKDF (reference sequence). After removal of 2 bases from V and 3 bases from J, the junction contained 6 bases not matched to a gene.

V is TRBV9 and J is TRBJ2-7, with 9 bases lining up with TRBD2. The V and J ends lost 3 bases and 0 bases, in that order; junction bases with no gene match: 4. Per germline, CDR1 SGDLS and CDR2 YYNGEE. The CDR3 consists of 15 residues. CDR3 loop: CASSDRSGSSYEQYF. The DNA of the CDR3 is TGTGCCAGCAGCGACCGTAGCGGGAGCTCCTACGAGCAGTACTTC.